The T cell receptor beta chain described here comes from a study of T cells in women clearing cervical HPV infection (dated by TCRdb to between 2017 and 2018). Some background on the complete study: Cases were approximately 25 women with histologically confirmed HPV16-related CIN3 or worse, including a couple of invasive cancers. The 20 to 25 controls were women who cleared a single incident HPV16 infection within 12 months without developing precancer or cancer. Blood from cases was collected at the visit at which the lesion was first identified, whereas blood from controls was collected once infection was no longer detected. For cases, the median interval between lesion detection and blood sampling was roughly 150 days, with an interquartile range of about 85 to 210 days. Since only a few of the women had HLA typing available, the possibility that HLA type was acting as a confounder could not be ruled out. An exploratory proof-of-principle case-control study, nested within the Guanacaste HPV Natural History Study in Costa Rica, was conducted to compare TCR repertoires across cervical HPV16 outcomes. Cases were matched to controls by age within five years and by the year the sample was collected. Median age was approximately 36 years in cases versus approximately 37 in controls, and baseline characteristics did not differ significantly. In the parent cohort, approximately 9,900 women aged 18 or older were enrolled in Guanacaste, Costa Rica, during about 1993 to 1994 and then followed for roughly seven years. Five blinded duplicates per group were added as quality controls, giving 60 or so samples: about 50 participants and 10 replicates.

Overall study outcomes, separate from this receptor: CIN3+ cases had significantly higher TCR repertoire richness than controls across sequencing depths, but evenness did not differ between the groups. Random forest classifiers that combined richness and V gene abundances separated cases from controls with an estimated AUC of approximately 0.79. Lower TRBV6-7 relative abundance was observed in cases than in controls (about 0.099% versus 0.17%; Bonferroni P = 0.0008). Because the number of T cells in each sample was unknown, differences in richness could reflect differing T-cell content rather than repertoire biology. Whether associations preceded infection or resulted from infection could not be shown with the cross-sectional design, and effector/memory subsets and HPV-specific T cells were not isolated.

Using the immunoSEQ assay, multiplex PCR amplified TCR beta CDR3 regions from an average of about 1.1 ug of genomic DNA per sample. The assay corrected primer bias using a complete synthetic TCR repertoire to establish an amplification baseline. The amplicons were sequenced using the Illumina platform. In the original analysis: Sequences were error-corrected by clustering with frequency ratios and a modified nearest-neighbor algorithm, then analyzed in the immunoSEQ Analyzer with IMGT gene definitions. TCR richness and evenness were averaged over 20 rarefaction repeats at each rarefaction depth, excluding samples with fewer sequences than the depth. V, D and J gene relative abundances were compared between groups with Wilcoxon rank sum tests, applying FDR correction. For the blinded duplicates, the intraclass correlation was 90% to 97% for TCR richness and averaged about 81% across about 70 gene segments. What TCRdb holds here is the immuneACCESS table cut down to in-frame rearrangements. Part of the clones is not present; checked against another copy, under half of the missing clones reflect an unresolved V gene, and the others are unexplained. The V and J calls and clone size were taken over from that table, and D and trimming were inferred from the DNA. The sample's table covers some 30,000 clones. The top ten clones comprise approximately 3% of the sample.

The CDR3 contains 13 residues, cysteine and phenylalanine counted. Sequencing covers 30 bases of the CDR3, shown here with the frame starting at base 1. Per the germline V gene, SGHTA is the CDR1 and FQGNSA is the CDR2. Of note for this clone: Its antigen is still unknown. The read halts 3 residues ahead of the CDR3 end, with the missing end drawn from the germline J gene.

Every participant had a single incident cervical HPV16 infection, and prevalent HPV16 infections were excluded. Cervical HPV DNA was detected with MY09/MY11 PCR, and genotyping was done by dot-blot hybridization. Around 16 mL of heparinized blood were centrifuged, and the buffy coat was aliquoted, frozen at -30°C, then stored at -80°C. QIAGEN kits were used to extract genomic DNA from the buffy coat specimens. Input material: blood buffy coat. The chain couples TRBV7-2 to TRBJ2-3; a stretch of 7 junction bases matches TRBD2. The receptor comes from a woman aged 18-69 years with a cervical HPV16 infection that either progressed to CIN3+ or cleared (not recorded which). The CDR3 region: CASSFSGGETQYF. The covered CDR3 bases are TGTGCCAGCAGCTTTTCTGGGGGGGAGACG.